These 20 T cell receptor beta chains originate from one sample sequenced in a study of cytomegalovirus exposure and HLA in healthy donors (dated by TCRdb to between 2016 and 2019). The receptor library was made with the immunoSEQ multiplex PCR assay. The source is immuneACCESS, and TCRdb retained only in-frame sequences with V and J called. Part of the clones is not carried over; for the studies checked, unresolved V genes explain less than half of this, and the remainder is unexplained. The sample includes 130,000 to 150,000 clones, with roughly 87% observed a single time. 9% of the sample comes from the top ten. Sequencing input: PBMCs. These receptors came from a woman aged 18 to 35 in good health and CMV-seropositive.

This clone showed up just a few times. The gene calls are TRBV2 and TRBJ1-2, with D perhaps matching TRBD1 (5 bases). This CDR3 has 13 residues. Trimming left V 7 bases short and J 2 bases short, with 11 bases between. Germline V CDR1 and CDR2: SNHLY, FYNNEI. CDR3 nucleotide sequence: TGTGCCAGCATTCCGGACACAAACTATGGCTACACCTTC. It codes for CASIPDTNYGYTF.

CDR3 residues: CASSEGITGTGSGNTIYF. The DNA for the CDR3 is TGTGCCAGCAGTGAAGGAATCACAGGAACCGGCTCTGGAAACACCATATATTTT. The chain recombines TRBV6-1 with TRBJ1-3; D may be TRBD1 (5 bases). The CDR3 sequence is 18 residues long. Per germline, CDR1 MNHNS and CDR2 SASEGT. V dropped 1 base and J dropped 0 bases, with 16 bases sitting between them.

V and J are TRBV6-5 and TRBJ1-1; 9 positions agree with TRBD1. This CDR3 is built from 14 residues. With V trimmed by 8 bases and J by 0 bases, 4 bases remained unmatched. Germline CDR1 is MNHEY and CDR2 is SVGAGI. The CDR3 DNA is TGTGCCAGCTGGCGGGACAGGGTGAACACTGAAGCTTTCTTT. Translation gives CASWRDRVNTEAFF.

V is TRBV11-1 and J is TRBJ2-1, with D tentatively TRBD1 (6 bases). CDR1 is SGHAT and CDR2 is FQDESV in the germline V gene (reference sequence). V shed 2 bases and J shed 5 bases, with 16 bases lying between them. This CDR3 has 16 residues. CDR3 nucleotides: TGTGCCAGCAGCTTAAGGGGTAAGGGGGTAAACAATGAGCAGTTCTTC. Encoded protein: CASSLRGKGVNNEQFF.

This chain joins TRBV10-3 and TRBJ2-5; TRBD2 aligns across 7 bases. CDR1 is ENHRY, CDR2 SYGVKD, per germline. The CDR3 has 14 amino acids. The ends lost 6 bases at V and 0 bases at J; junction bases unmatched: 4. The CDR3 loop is CAIREGTNQETQYF. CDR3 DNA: TGTGCCATCAGAGAGGGGACTAACCAAGAGACCCAGTACTTC.

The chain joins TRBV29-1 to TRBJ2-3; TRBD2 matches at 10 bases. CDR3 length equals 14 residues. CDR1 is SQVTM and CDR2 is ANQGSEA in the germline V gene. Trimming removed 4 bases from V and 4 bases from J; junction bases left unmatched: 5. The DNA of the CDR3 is TGCAGCGTTGTCCTAGCGGGGGTTTCAGATACGCAGTATTTT. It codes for CSVVLAGVSDTQYF.

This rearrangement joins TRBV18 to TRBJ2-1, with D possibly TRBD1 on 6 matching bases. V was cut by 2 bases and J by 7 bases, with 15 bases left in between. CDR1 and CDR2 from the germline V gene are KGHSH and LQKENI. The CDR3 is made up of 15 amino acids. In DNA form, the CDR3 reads TGTGCCAGCTCACCATGGTTGGGGGCGGCTAATGAGCAGTTCTTC. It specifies CASSPWLGAANEQFF.

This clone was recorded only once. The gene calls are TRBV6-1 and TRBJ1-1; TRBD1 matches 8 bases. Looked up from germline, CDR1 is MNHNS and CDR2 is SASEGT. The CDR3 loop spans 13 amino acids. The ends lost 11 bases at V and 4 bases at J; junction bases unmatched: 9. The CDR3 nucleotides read TGTGCCGGGGTGACAGGGGAGAGCACTGAAGCTTTCTTT. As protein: CAGVTGESTEAFF.

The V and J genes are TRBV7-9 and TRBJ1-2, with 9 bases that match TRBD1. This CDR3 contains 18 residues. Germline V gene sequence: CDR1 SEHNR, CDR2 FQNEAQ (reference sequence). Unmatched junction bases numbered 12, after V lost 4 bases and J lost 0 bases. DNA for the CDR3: TGTGCCAGCAGCTACACCGGGACAGGGAGGGTCCCTAACTATGGCTACACCTTC. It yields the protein CASSYTGTGRVPNYGYTF.

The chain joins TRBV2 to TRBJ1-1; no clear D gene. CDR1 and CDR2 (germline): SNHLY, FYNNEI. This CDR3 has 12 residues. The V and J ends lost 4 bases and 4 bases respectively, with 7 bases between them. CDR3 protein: CASSGGGTEAFF. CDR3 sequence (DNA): TGTGCCAGCAGTGGGGGAGGCACTGAAGCTTTCTTT.

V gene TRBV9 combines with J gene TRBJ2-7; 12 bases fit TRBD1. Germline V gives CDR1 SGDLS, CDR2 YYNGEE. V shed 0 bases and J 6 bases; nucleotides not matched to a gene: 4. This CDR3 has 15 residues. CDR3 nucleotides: TGTGCCAGCAGCGTAGAGGGGACAGGGGGCGCCGAGCAGTACTTC. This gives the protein CASSVEGTGGAEQYF. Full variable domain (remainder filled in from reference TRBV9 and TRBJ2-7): DSGVTQTPKHLITATGQRVTLRCSPRSGDLSVYWYQQSLDQGLQFLIQYYNGEERAKGNILERFSAQQFPDLHSELNLSSLELGDSALYFCASSVEGTGGAEQYFGPGTRLTVT.

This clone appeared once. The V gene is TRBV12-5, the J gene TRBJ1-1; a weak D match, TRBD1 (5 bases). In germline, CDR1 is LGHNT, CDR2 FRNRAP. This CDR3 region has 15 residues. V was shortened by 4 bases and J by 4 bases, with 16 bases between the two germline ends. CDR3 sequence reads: CASGSHRGVGTEAFF. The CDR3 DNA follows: TGTGCTAGTGGTTCCCATCGGGGGGTTGGCACTGAAGCTTTCTTT.

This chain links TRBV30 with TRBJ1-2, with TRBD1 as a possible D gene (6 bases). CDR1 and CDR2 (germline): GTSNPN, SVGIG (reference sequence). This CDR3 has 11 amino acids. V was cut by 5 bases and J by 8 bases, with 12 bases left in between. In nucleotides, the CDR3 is TGTGCCTGGGCCAGGGGTGGGGGCTACACCTTC. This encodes CAWARGGGYTF.

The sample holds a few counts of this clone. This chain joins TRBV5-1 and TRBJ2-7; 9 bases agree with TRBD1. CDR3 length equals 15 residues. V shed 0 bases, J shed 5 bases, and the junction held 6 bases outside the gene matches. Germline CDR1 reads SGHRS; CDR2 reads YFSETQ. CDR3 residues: CASSLEGQGADEQYF. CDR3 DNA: TGCGCCAGCAGCTTGGAGGGACAGGGTGCCGACGAGCAGTACTTC.

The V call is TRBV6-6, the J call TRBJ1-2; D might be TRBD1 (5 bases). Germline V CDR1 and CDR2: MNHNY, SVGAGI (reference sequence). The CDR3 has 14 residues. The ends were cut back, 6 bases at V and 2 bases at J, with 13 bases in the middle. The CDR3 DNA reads TGTGCCAGCAGCCACAGGAATTCCAACTATGGCTACACCTTC. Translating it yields CASSHRNSNYGYTF.

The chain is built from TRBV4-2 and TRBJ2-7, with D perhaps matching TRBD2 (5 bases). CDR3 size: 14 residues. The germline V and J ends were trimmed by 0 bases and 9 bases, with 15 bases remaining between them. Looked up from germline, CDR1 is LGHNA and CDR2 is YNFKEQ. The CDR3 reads CASSQDSGAGVQYF. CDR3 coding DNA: TGTGCCAGCAGCCAAGATTCTGGAGCCGGGGTGCAGTACTTC.

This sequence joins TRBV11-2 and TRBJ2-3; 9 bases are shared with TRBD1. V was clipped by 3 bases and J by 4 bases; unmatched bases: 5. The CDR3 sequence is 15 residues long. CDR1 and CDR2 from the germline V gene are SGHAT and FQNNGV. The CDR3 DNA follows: TGTGCCAGCAGCTTTAAGGGACAGGGTGCAGATACGCAGTATTTT. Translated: CASSFKGQGADTQYF.

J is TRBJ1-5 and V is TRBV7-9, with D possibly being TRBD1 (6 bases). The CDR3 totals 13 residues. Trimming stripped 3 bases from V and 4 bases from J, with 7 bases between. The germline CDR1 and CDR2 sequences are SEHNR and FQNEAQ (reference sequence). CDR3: CASSLRGNQPQHF. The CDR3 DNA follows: TGTGCCAGCAGCTTGAGGGGGAATCAGCCCCAGCATTTT.

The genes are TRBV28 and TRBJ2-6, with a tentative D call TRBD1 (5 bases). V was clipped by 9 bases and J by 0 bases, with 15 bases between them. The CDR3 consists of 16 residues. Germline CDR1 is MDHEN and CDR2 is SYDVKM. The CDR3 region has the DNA TGTGCCAGTCTCATGCAGGGTTCCTCTGGGGCCAACGTCCTGACTTTC. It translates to CASLMQGSSGANVLTF.

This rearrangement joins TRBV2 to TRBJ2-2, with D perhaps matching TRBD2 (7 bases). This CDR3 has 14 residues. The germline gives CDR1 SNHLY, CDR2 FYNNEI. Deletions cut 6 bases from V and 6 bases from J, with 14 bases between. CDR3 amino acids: CASSPGGAPGELFF. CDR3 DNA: TGTGCCAGCAGCCCTGGGGGGGCTCCCGGGGAGCTGTTTTTT.